The 9 T cell receptor beta chains presented below share a single source sample, sequenced in a study of persistence of HIV-infected CD4 T cells. The antigens these receptors bind are not known. Lysates of CMV-infected fibroblasts at around 9.8 ug/mL stimulated these cells. Sorted nonresponding memory CD4+ T cells were CD40L-negative, CD69-negative, CD45RO-high. The libraries were made with immunoSEQ version 4 in survey mode. Using immunoSEQ multiplex PCR, the repertoire was profiled, and TCRdb retains in-frame clones only, with some absent. The data contain some 48,000 clones, about 80% of them singletons. Sequenced here: CD4+ T cells sorted from PBMCs after approximately 19-hour stimulation, sampled from a patient who received antiretroviral therapy. The receptors originated from an adult man with HIV who was CMV-seropositive.

V is TRBV7-9 and J is TRBJ2-4; 13 bases are shared with TRBD2. This CDR3 spans 17 amino acids. Germline CDR1 SEHNR, CDR2 FQNEAQ (reference sequence). V trimming: 0 bases; J trimming: 1 base; junction bases outside the gene matches: 0. The CDR3 sequence: CASSLATSGGAKNIQYF. The DNA of the CDR3 is TGTGCCAGCAGCTTAGCGACTAGCGGGGGGGCCAAAAACATTCAGTACTTC.

The chain joins TRBV30 to TRBJ1-6, with 7 bases that match TRBD1. The V gene end was trimmed by 2 bases and the J gene end by 7 bases; junction bases not matched to a gene: 5. The germline V gene encodes CDR1 GTSNPN and CDR2 SVGIG (reference sequence). CDR3 length: 14 residues. The CDR3 region is CAWSHGTENSPLHF. The CDR3 DNA follows: TGTGCCTGGAGTCATGGGACAGAAAATTCACCCCTCCACTTT.

The chain has TRBV5-1 and TRBJ1-1; TRBD1 aligns across 10 bases. Germline assignment: CDR1 SGHRS and CDR2 YFSETQ. CDR3 length: 16 residues. V trimming: 6 bases; J trimming: 1 base; junction bases outside the gene matches: 9. CDR3 amino acids: CASTREGQGSNTEAFF. The CDR3 region has the DNA TGCGCCAGCACTCGGGAGGGACAGGGGTCGAACACTGAAGCTTTCTTT. Together with reference TRBV5-1 and TRBJ1-1, the CDR3 gives the full variable domain: KAGVTQTPRYLIKTRGQQVTLSCSPISGHRSVSWYQQTPGQGLQFLFEYFSETQRNKGNFPGRFSGRQFSNSRSEMNVSTLELGDSALYLCASTREGQGSNTEAFFGQGTRLTVV.

The rearrangement uses TRBV10-1 and TRBJ2-4; a weak D match, TRBD1 (5 bases). V was cut by 5 bases and J by 7 bases, with 18 bases left in between. Per the germline V gene, CDR1 is WNHNN and CDR2 is SYGVQD (reference sequence). CDR3 length: 15 residues. CDR3 loop: CASSIGDGAENIQYF. The CDR3 DNA reads as TGCGCCAGCAGTATTGGAGATGGGGCGGAGAACATTCAGTACTTC.

The V call is TRBV10-3, the J call TRBJ1-5; 7 bases are a match to TRBD1. There are 15 residues in the CDR3. Trimming cost V 2 bases and J 7 bases; bases outside gene matches: 8. The germline gives CDR1 ENHRY, CDR2 SYGVKD. CDR3 in DNA: TGTGCCATCAGTGAGAATGCAGGGGGAGGACAGCCCCAGCATTTT. Its translation is CAISENAGGGQPQHF.

This rearrangement joins TRBV5-1 to TRBJ2-2; possible D gene TRBD2, 5 bases. Trimming shortened V by 0 bases and J by 6 bases, and 6 bases separated the two germline ends. Germline CDR1 is SGHRS and CDR2 is YFSETQ. The CDR3 runs to 13 residues. The CDR3 sequence is CASSLEAAGELFF. CDR3 nucleotides: TGCGCCAGCAGCTTGGAAGCGGCCGGGGAGCTGTTTTTT. The full variable domain, rest sourced from reference TRBV5-1 and TRBJ2-2, is KAGVTQTPRYLIKTRGQQVTLSCSPISGHRSVSWYQQTPGQGLQFLFEYFSETQRNKGNFPGRFSGRQFSNSRSEMNVSTLELGDSALYLCASSLEAAGELFFGEGSRLTVL.

The chain recombines TRBV15 with TRBJ2-5; a weak D match, TRBD2 (6 bases). Germline CDR1 reads LNHNV; CDR2 reads YYDKDF (reference sequence). This CDR3 has 13 amino acids. Trimming left V 7 bases short and J 2 bases short, with 11 bases between. CDR3 in amino acids: CATTPGRQETQYF. CDR3 DNA: TGTGCCACCACTCCGGGGAGGCAAGAGACCCAGTACTTC. The full variable domain, rest sourced from reference TRBV15 and TRBJ2-5, is DAMVIQNPRYQVTQFGKPVTLSCSQTLNHNVMYWYQQKSSQAPKLLFHYYDKDFNNEADTPDNFQSRRPNTSFCFLDIRSPGLGDTAMYLCATTPGRQETQYFGPGTRLLVL.

This chain uses TRBV5-5 with TRBJ1-5; maybe TRBD1 (6 bases). V was trimmed by 5 bases and J by 4 bases, leaving 22 bases between them. Germline lookup yields CDR1 SGHKS and CDR2 YYEKEE (reference sequence). This CDR3 spans 17 amino acids. This CDR3 is CASRPDDRPRRNQPQHF. CDR3 nucleotide sequence: TGTGCCAGCAGACCCGACGACAGGCCCCGTCGGAATCAGCCCCAGCATTTT.

The V and J genes are TRBV6-6 and TRBJ2-7, with 8 bases fitting TRBD1. The V gene end was trimmed by 5 bases and the J gene end by 1 base; junction bases not matched to a gene: 4. The CDR3 is made up of 14 amino acids. Germline V gene lookup returns CDR1 MNHNY and CDR2 SVGAGI (reference sequence). CDR3 bases: TGTGCCAGCAGTACTACAGGGGGATCCTACGAGCAGTACTTC. Its protein is CASSTTGGSYEQYF.